This entry concerns a single T cell receptor beta chain. These data originate in a study of blood T cell repertoires in COVID-19. TCRdb's copy holds only in-frame clones and misses some; the assay was immunoSEQ multiplex PCR. The sample lists about 87,000 clones, about 85% occurring once. The ends lost 6 bases at V and 4 bases at J; junction bases unmatched: 14. The germline gives CDR1 KGHDR, CDR2 SFDVKD. This CDR3 comprises 17 residues. The specimen was peripheral blood. This chain connects TRBV24-1 to TRBJ2-3; 8 bases match TRBD1. The receptor was isolated from a woman at least 80 years old with COVID-19, enrolled during active disease. In nucleotides, the CDR3 is TGTGCCACCAGTATTCCCCATGGACAGGGAATCCCAGATACGCAGTATTTT. It encodes CATSIPHGQGIPDTQYF.